This TCR beta chain comes out of a study of T-cell reconstitution after alpha-beta-depleted transplantation in children. General study points: The study reportedly traced alpha-beta T cells about two months after transplant to several hundred expanded graft clones. The main origin of T-cell counts and diversity one year after transplant was newly produced T cells. Surviving recipient cells, namely T cells and thymic progenitors, were the source of high day-60 TCRbeta diversity in some patients.

This clonotype has more than one count but fewer than ten. Its target is unknown. Preparation of the TCRbeta library used unique molecular identifiers. TCRdb re-called the PCR reads through MiXCR, storing one row per CDR3 protein. The sample holds about 980,000 distinct CDR3 sequences, roughly 29% seen once. Trimming took 4 bases from V and 2 from J; bases not matched to a gene: 5. CDR3 length: 15 residues. Material: PBMCs, mostly from graft donor cells, obtained 360 days after TCRalphabeta/CD19-depleted stem cell transplant. This receptor was obtained from a boy in the first two years of life who had a stem cell transplant for SCID, so the T cells may come from the graft donor. The V call is TRBV12-3 or TRBV12-4, the J call TRBJ1-2; 9 bases match TRBD1. For the CDR3, the DNA is TGTGCCAGCAGTTCCGGGGACAGGGTAAACTATGGCTACACCTTC. It codes for CASSSGDRVNYGYTF.